This entry is about one TCR beta chain. What it binds is unknown. This entry belongs to a study of beta chain features in type 1 diabetes. Regarding the study as a whole: Type 1 diabetes patients had moderately but significantly shorter TCRB CDR3s in all four CD4+ subsets. There was a possibility that cDNA sequencing over-represented cells with high TCR expression.

Donors underwent one heparinised blood draw, around 100 mL on average. Sorting that relied on CD45RO/CCR7/CD25/CD127/CD95/CD27 yielded CD4+ naive, central memory, regulatory and stem cell-like memory cells. Reverse transcribing all isolated RNA meant expressed TCRB transcripts were sequenced. Generated by immunoSEQ multiplex PCR, the TCRdb table keeps only in-frame clones and is missing some. The sample includes approximately 84,000 clones, approximately 32% of them seen just once. The TCR was taken from a woman aged 18-35 years in good health. The sequenced material came from stem cell memory CD4+ T cells from blood.

The DNA for the CDR3 is TGTGCCAGCAGCTCCAGGGGTGGCGTCTACGAGCAGTACTTC. As protein: CASSSRGGVYEQYF. The gene calls are TRBV7-2 and TRBJ2-7; possible D gene TRBD1, 6 bases. This CDR3 has 14 amino acids. The germline V and J ends were trimmed by 4 bases and 3 bases, with 13 bases remaining between them. The germline gives CDR1 SGHTA, CDR2 FQGNSA.